This TCR beta chain was observed in a study of human T cells and chemical hapten exposure. Study in general: Sensitization applied 2% DPC to approximately 2 cm by approximately 2 cm of upper inner arm skin. Reading of the patch tests, which applied 0.01% DPC to the upper back, occurred at 6 days. Weekly diphenylcyclopropenone doses were given to patients' scalps across the approximately 24-week study.

Sample time point: patch test 2, 6 weeks after DPC sensitization. Treatment described: therapeutic diphenylcyclopropenone sensitization with weekly scalp DPC. RNA extraction used unfractionated whole blood as the source of total RNA. TCRdb independently ran MiXCR on the RACE reads; one entry per CDR3 protein. The data show approximately 120,000 distinct CDR3 sequences, 9.2% seen once. At least ten counts were recorded for this clonotype. Source: whole blood, taken in connection with sensitization to the hapten diphenylcyclopropenone (DPC). The sequence was obtained from a woman aged 40 to 55 with alopecia areata. Some clones in this sample may be carry-over from other donors' samples.

This CDR3 is CASTLGRGSNYGYTF. CDR3 nucleotide sequence: TGTGCCAGTACCCTTGGACGGGGTTCTAACTATGGCTACACCTTC. The chain combines TRBV19 with TRBJ1-2; D not certain. Trimming took off 7 bases at V and 0 bases at J, with 15 bases between the two ends. Germline CDR1 and CDR2: LNHDA and SQIVND (reference sequence). There are 15 residues in the CDR3.